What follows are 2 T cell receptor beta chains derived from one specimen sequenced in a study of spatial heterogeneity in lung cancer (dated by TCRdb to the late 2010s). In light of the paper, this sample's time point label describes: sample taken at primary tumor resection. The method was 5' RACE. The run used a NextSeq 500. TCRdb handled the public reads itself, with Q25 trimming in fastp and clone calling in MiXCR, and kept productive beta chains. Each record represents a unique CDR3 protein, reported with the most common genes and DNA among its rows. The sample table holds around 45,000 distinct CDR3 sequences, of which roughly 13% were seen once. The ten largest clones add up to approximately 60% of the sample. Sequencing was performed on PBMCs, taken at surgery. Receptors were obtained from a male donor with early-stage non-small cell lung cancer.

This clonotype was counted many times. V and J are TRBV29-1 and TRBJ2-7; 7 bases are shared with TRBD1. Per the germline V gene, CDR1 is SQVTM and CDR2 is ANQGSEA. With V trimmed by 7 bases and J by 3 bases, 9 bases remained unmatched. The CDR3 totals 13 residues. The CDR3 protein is CSARDSYFYEQYF. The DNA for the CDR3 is TGCAGCGCCCGGGACAGCTATTTCTACGAGCAGTACTTC.

CDR3 residues: CSAESGSLTDTQYF. The CDR3 DNA reads as TGCAGTGCTGAGTCCGGCTCCCTCACAGATACGCAGTATTTT. The V and J genes are TRBV20-1 and TRBJ2-3; D remains unclear. Germline V lookup: CDR1 DFQATT, CDR2 SNEGSKA (reference sequence). V was pared by 5 bases and J by 2 bases, with 14 bases between. The CDR3 extends over 14 amino acids.